This is a list of T cell receptor beta chains from one sample in a study of control samples from healthy donors and cancer patients. Generated by immunoSEQ multiplex PCR, the TCRdb table keeps only in-frame clones and is missing some. The sample shows about 180,000 clones, around 91% of them seen only once. Sequenced: blood. All receptors come from a woman between 45 and 65 years old in good health. CDR3s include the opening cysteine and the closing phenylalanine or tryptophan. D genes are given only for firm matches. Part of the rows lack a size; the others show once, few, many or a class for expanded clones.

D gene	J gene	clone size	V gene	CDR3 DNA	CDR3 protein
NA	TRBJ2-7	NA	TRBV5-1	TGCGCCAGCAGCATGGATCAGGACCTCTGGGAGCAGTACTTC	CASSMDQDLWEQYF
NA	TRBJ1-2	NA	TRBV2	TGTGCCAGCAGTACAGGGATATCCTATGGCTACACCTTC	CASSTGISYGYTF
TRBD1	TRBJ1-2	NA	TRBV18	TGTGCCAGCTCGCGGGACAGGGGCTCCAACTATGGCTACACCTTC	CASSRDRGSNYGYTF
TRBD2	TRBJ2-7	NA	TRBV6-2/TRBV6-3	TGTGCCAGCAGTTCTCCCTTCAGCGGGAGCGCCTACGAGCAGTACTTC	CASSSPFSGSAYEQYF
NA	TRBJ2-5	NA	TRBV7-8	TGTGCCAGCAGCTTAGCGGGCGGGACTCCGACCCAGTACTTC	CASSLAGGTPTQYF
NA	TRBJ2-1	NA	TRBV18	TGTGCCAGCTCACACGCCGGCTACAATGAGCAGTTCTTC	CASSHAGYNEQFF
NA	TRBJ1-1	NA	TRBV18	TGTGCCAGCTCACCCTCGACAGCGGAGAACACTGAAGCTTTCTTT	CASSPSTAENTEAFF
NA	TRBJ2-1	NA	TRBV9	TGTGCCAGCAGCGTAGACGGCGGGGCCTACAATGAGCAGTTCTTC	CASSVDGGAYNEQFF
NA	TRBJ2-2	NA	TRBV6-4	TGTGCCAGCAGTGACGTATGGGGAGCCGGGGAGCTGTTTTTT	CASSDVWGAGELFF
NA	TRBJ1-1	NA	TRBV6-1	TGTGCCAGCAGTGAAAGGGACCAAGGGGGGATGAACACTGAAGCTTTCTTT	CASSERDQGGMNTEAFF
TRBD1	TRBJ1-2	NA	TRBV28	TGTGCCAGCAGATTACCTAGGGGGCCCTATGGCTACACCTTC	CASRLPRGPYGYTF
TRBD2	TRBJ2-7	NA	TRBV7-2	TGTGCCAGCACCGGAGGGTCTAGCGGGGCCTACGAGCAGTACTTC	CASTGGSSGAYEQYF
NA	TRBJ2-4	NA	TRBV5-4	TGTGCCAGCAGCTTCCGAGTGGATGCGGCACTAGCCAAAAACATTCAGTACTTC	CASSFRVDAALAKNIQYF
TRBD2	TRBJ2-7	NA	TRBV4-1	TGCGCCAGCAGCCAACAGGCGGGAGGGGGGGCCAGGGAGCAGTACTTC	CASSQQAGGGAREQYF
TRBD1	TRBJ2-5	NA	TRBV19	TGTGCCAGTGGGACAGGGGTTTGGGAGACCCAGTACTTC	CASGTGVWETQYF
NA	TRBJ1-2	NA	TRBV19	TGTGCCAGTAGTATCTTGGAACCGGGGGCGAGTTATGGCTACACCTTC	CASSILEPGASYGYTF
NA	TRBJ1-5	once	TRBV6-6	TGTGCCAGCCGGAGGGAGGACGCCACGGGACAGCCCCAGCATTTT	CASRREDATGQPQHF
NA	TRBJ1-1	NA	TRBV10-1	TGCGCCAGCAGTGAGTCGCGGGAGGACACTGAAGCTTTCTTT	CASSESREDTEAFF
NA	TRBJ2-1	NA	TRBV7-2	TGTGCCAGCAGCTTAGGCTTTCGCGGCAATGAGCAGTTCTTC	CASSLGFRGNEQFF
TRBD2	TRBJ2-7	NA	TRBV6-6	TGTGCCAGCAGTCTGACTAGCGGGCCCAGCTACGAGCAGTACTTC	CASSLTSGPSYEQYF
TRBD1	TRBJ1-2	NA	TRBV6-5	TGTGCCAGCAGTCAGGGGGCCGACTATGGCTACACCTTC	CASSQGADYGYTF
NA	TRBJ1-6	NA	TRBV30	TGTGCCTGGAGTGTAAACTATAATTCACCCCTCCACTTT	CAWSVNYNSPLHF
NA	TRBJ2-7	NA	TRBV21-1	TGTGCCAGCAGCACGGACAGGGTATTGCCGCAGTACTTC	CASSTDRVLPQYF
NA	TRBJ2-7	NA	TRBV7-2	TGTGCCAGCAGCCCCGGGCCAGTTCCCTACGAGCAGTACTTC	CASSPGPVPYEQYF
NA	TRBJ1-6	NA	TRBV27	TGTGCCAGCAGTTTGAGGGACCTTTATTCACCCCTCCACTTT	CASSLRDLYSPLHF
NA	TRBJ2-3	NA	TRBV11-3	TGTGCCAGCAGCTTAGGGAGGGCAGATACGCAGTATTTT	CASSLGRADTQYF
NA	TRBJ1-1	NA	TRBV19	TGTGCCAGTGGCCTAAGGCAGGGGAAAACTGAAGCTTTCTTT	CASGLRQGKTEAFF
TRBD1	TRBJ1-2	NA	TRBV19	TGTGCCAGTTGGGGGACAGGGTATGGCTACACCTTC	CASWGTGYGYTF
TRBD2	TRBJ2-1	NA	TRBV29-1	TGCAGCGCCATGAAAAACCTAGCGGGGGGTGGCGAGCAGTTCTTC	CSAMKNLAGGGEQFF
TRBD2	TRBJ2-5	NA	TRBV12-3/TRBV12-4	TGTGCCAGCAGTTTAACGGGGGGGGAGACCCAGTACTTC	CASSLTGGETQYF
NA	TRBJ2-5	NA	TRBV21-1	TGTGCCAGCAGCAAACCTAGCGGGGGGGCCGGAGAGACCCAGTACTTC	CASSKPSGGAGETQYF
TRBD1	TRBJ1-2	once	TRBV2	TGTGCCAGCAAAGGGACAGCTCGAGGCTACACCTTC	CASKGTARGYTF
NA	TRBJ1-5	NA	TRBV5-6	TGTGCCAGCAGCTTGGGGGGGACGTCGTATCAGCCCCAGCATTTT	CASSLGGTSYQPQHF
TRBD1	TRBJ1-5	NA	TRBV7-9	TGTGCCAGCAGCTTAGATGGCAGGGGGAATCAGCCCCAGCATTTT	CASSLDGRGNQPQHF
NA	TRBJ2-3	NA	TRBV5-1	TGCGCCAGCAGCTTACCCCCTCCGGCAGATACGCAGTATTTT	CASSLPPPADTQYF
NA	TRBJ2-5	NA	TRBV3-1/TRBV3-2	TGTGCCAGCAGCCAAGGACCGCCGGAGACCCAGTACTTC	CASSQGPPETQYF
TRBD1	TRBJ2-7	once	TRBV7-2	TGTGCCAGCAGCTTAATCATGGGACAGGGGGCAGGGGAGCAGTACTTC	CASSLIMGQGAGEQYF
TRBD1	TRBJ1-1	NA	TRBV9	TGTGCCTCCCAGGGGGATCAGGCGGGGGCTTTCTTT	CASQGDQAGAFF
NA	TRBJ2-2	NA	TRBV18	TGTGCCAGCTCACCCGGCGCGAACACCGGGGAGCTGTTTTTT	CASSPGANTGELFF
NA	TRBJ1-1	once	TRBV11-2	TGTGCCAGCACTTTCAGAACCCTGAACACTGAAGCTTTCTTT	CASTFRTLNTEAFF
NA	TRBJ1-1	NA	TRBV28	TGTGCCAGCAGTTTAACCCGGACGAATGAAGCTTTCTTT	CASSLTRTNEAFF
NA	TRBJ1-2	NA	TRBV6-5	TGTGCCAGCAGTCCTAGTTTAGGGGCAAATGGCTACACCTTC	CASSPSLGANGYTF
NA	TRBJ1-1	NA	TRBV11-2	TGTGCCAGCAGCTTAGATCCAGTGGGCGCGGGATGGACTGAAGCTTTCTTT	CASSLDPVGAGWTEAFF
TRBD2	TRBJ2-3	NA	TRBV2	TGTGCCAGCAGTGCCCGTAAGCGGGGGGGCACAGATACGCAGTATTTT	CASSARKRGGTDTQYF